This TCR beta chain was identified during a study of cytomegalovirus exposure and HLA in healthy donors. There are a few counts of this clone. Its target is unknown. This CDR3 region has 15 residues. Germline loops: CDR1 SNHLY, CDR2 FYNNEI. V lost 6 bases, J lost 3 bases, and 14 bases lay in between. The PCR made use of 60 Vbeta and 13 Jbeta primers. Authors' analysis steps: Later work found 65 million to 85 million unique TCR beta chains, with approximately 12 million shared. Repertoires were generated with immunoSEQ multiplex PCR, while TCRdb's copy carries only in-frame clones and drops some. D and trimming were read from the DNA, whereas the V and J calls and clone size are those reported in that table. This table holds some 150,000 clones, about 80% found once. Study-wide findings and caveats: The authors later found most CMV-associated TCR beta chains appeared HLA-restricted. Prior analysis indicated that the majority of TCR beta V segments exhibited productivity approximately 87% or approximately 30% of the time.

This chain connects TRBV2 to TRBJ1-4; D is perhaps TRBD1 (5 bases). Sequencing was performed on PBMCs. The TCR originated in a woman aged 50 to 60 in good health and CMV-seronegative. DNA for the CDR3: TGTGCCAGCAGGGGTGACAGTGGATCTAATGAAAAACTGTTTTTT. Translated, it gives CASRGDSGSNEKLFF.